The 27 T cell receptor beta chains given below trace back to one sample, sequenced in a study of blood T cell repertoires in COVID-19. Using immunoSEQ multiplex PCR, the repertoire was profiled, and TCRdb retains in-frame clones only, with some absent. The sample carries 240,000 or so clones, 88% recorded once. The sequenced sample consisted of peripheral blood. The receptors here all came from a woman aged 40 to 49 who had recovered from COVID-19.

The J gene is TRBJ1-5, the V gene TRBV21-1. TRBV21-1 is flagged as a pseudogene. This CDR3 has 18 residues. As DNA, the CDR3 is TGTGCCAGCAGCAAAGTGGGGGTGGGGGGATATAGCAATCAGCCCCAGCATTTT. Protein product: CASSKVGVGGYSNQPQHF.

The V call is TRBV7-2, the J call TRBJ2-1, with 10 bases fitting TRBD2. J gave up 7 bases and V 8 bases, and 8 bases lay outside the gene matches. The CDR3 runs to 14 residues. Germline lookup yields CDR1 SGHTA and CDR2 FQGNSA. The CDR3 coding sequence is TGTGCCAGCCGCGGAGCGGGGGGGGGAAATGAGCAGTTCTTC. Amino acid sequence: CASRGAGGGNEQFF.

The rearrangement links TRBV10-3 to TRBJ2-2, with D perhaps matching TRBD1 (5 bases). Germline CDR1 reads ENHRY; CDR2 reads SYGVKD. V lost 6 bases and J lost 8, with 13 bases in between. This CDR3 is built from 13 residues. The CDR3 bases are TGTGCCATCAGGGACAAGGCTGTGGGGGAGCTGTTTTTT. Translation: CAIRDKAVGELFF.

This clone was picked up a small number of times. The chain combines TRBV25-1 with TRBJ2-1; 9 nucleotides line up with TRBD2. CDR1 is MGHDK and CDR2 is SYGVNS in the germline V gene. V shed 3 bases and J 0 bases; nucleotides not matched to a gene: 3. The length of the CDR3 is 16 residues. This CDR3 reads CASSEVAGASYNEQFF. CDR3 coding DNA: TGTGCCAGCAGTGAGGTAGCGGGAGCCTCCTACAATGAGCAGTTCTTC.

The V call is TRBV9, the J call TRBJ1-1; D is unresolved. Germline V gene lookup returns CDR1 SGDLS and CDR2 YYNGEE. The V gene lost 1 base and the J gene lost 7 bases, with 11 bases spanning the gap. CDR3 length: 13 amino acids. This CDR3 reads CASSVSPGHEAFF. The CDR3 DNA follows: TGTGCCAGCAGCGTATCCCCTGGCCATGAAGCTTTCTTT.

V gene TRBV27 combines with J gene TRBJ2-1; D is perhaps TRBD2 (6 bases). V shed 3 bases and J shed 6 bases, with 12 bases lying between them. CDR3 size: 14 residues. CDR1 is MNHEY and CDR2 is SMNVEV in the germline V gene (reference sequence). Written as DNA, the CDR3 is TGTGCCAGCAGTTTCTTTGGGAGGTCCAATGAGCAGTTCTTC. Translating gives CASSFFGRSNEQFF.

The V call is TRBV19, the J call TRBJ2-5; 8 nucleotides match TRBD1. This CDR3 spans 12 amino acids. Germline values: CDR1 LNHDA, CDR2 SQIVND (reference sequence). V dropped 6 bases and J dropped 5; count of bases not matched to a gene: 2. The CDR3 is CASRDRVETQYF. The CDR3 nucleotides read TGTGCCAGTAGGGACAGGGTCGAGACCCAGTACTTC.

The chain couples TRBV7-2 to TRBJ1-5; D gene unclear. Trimming took off 5 bases at V and 4 bases at J, with 6 bases between the two ends. This CDR3 is 12 amino acids long. The germline CDR1 and CDR2 sequences are SGHTA and FQGNSA. CDR3 in DNA: TGTGCCAGCAGCGCTACGAATCAGCCCCAGCATTTT. Amino acids: CASSATNQPQHF.

The J gene is TRBJ2-5, the V gene TRBV7-9; D unclear. CDR1 and CDR2 (germline): SEHNR, FQNEAQ (reference sequence). Between the trimmed V and J ends, which lost 5 bases and 2 bases, there was a span of 12 bases. The CDR3 is 14 amino acids. The CDR3 spells CASSPWATQETQYF. DNA of the CDR3: TGTGCCAGCAGCCCGTGGGCCACACAAGAGACCCAGTACTTC. Full variable domain (rest looked up from reference TRBV7-9 and TRBJ2-5): DTGVSQNPRHKITKRGQNVTFRCDPISEHNRLYWYRQTLGQGPEFLTYFQNEAQLEKSRLLSDRFSAERPKGSFSTLEIQRTEQGDSAMYLCASSPWATQETQYFGPGTRLLVL.

This rearrangement joins TRBV7-2 to TRBJ2-5; 12 bases are shared with TRBD2. The CDR3 loop spans 15 amino acids. Trimming cost V 5 bases and J 4 bases; bases outside gene matches: 5. CDR1 and CDR2 from the germline V gene are SGHTA and FQGNSA. Here the CDR3 reads CASSPGGLAGETQYF. CDR3 nucleotide sequence: TGTGCCAGCAGCCCCGGGGGACTAGCGGGAGAGACCCAGTACTTC. The entire variable domain, with the rest obtained from reference TRBV7-2 and TRBJ2-5, is as follows: GAGVSQSPSNKVTEKGKDVELRCDPISGHTALYWYRQSLGQGLEFLIYFQGNSAPDKSGLPSDRFSAERTGGSVSTLTIQRTQQEDSAVYLCASSPGGLAGETQYFGPGTRLLVL.

This rearrangement joins TRBV6-6 to TRBJ2-5, with D possibly matching TRBD2 (6 bases). The germline CDR1 and CDR2 sequences are MNHNY and SVGAGI (reference sequence). The CDR3 contains 14 residues. V lost 6 bases to trimming and J lost 2 bases, with 13 bases between them. CDR3 region: CASSQVGGQETQYF. The CDR3 DNA sequence: TGTGCCAGCAGCCAGGTGGGGGGACAAGAGACCCAGTACTTC.

Remarks on this clone: Germline is not matched at one junction end, which may reflect a read error. The chain carries TRBV7-7 and TRBJ2-5, with 8 bases fitting TRBD2. Per germline, CDR1 SSHAT and CDR2 FNYEAQ (reference sequence). The CDR3 is 18 residues long. The DNA for the CDR3 is TGTGCTAGCAGCTTAGCCCCCGGACGGGAGGGCCGAAGTGGGTCCCAGTACTTC. Translated: CASSLAPGREGRSGSQYF.

The rearrangement joins TRBV5-1 to TRBJ2-1; a possible D gene is TRBD1 (6 bases). Deletions cut 4 bases from V and 6 bases from J, with 20 bases between. The CDR3 consists of 16 residues. Germline V CDR1 and CDR2: SGHRS, YFSETQ. The CDR3 region is CASSPTGATIANEQFF. The CDR3, as DNA: TGCGCCAGCAGCCCGACAGGCGCCACTATAGCCAATGAGCAGTTCTTC.

The chain joins TRBV7-9 to TRBJ1-1, with D tentatively TRBD1 (6 bases). Germline V gene data show CDR1 as SEHNR and CDR2 as FQNEAQ (reference sequence). The CDR3 length is 15 residues. V was pared by 5 bases and J by 3 bases, with 16 bases between. CDR3 amino acids: CASSASRGAHTEAFF. The DNA of the CDR3 is TGTGCCAGCAGCGCTTCCCGGGGGGCACACACTGAAGCTTTCTTT.

V and J are TRBV9 and TRBJ1-3; D is unresolved. Trimming took 0 bases from V and 2 from J, leaving 15 bases between them. This CDR3 has 17 amino acids. Germline CDR1 is SGDLS and CDR2 is YYNGEE. The CDR3 loop is CASSVGVGSAAGNTIYF. The CDR3 nucleotides are TGTGCCAGCAGCGTAGGTGTGGGGTCAGCGGCTGGAAACACCATATATTTT. The whole variable domain, filled in from reference TRBV9 and TRBJ1-3, reads DSGVTQTPKHLITATGQRVTLRCSPRSGDLSVYWYQQSLDQGLQFLIQYYNGEERAKGNILERFSAQQFPDLHSELNLSSLELGDSALYFCASSVGVGSAAGNTIYFGEGSWLTVV.

J is TRBJ1-5 and V is TRBV6-5, with TRBD1 matching 9 bases. Germline CDR1 and CDR2: MNHEY and SVGAGI. CDR3 size: 14 residues. Germline trimming cut 6 bases from V and 3 bases from J; bases unmatched to any gene: 3. CDR3 nucleotide sequence: TGTGCCAGCAGCGCACAGGGGGCCAATCAGCCCCAGCATTTT. This translates into CASSAQGANQPQHF.

J is TRBJ2-5 and V is TRBV5-1; 9 positions agree with TRBD2. The germline gives CDR1 SGHRS, CDR2 YFSETQ. V was pared by 4 bases and J by 5 bases, with 15 bases of the junction left unmatched. This CDR3 has 17 residues. The CDR3 sequence is CASSRPPTSGVRETQYF. In DNA, the CDR3 is TGCGCCAGCAGCCGGCCCCCGACTAGCGGCGTTCGTGAGACCCAGTACTTC.

The V and J genes are TRBV21-1 and TRBJ2-1; the table names TRBD1, a call not compared with the DNA. TRBV21-1 is given as a pseudogene. This CDR3 comprises 18 residues. This chain's CDR3 is CASSKTQPAFRESCEQFF. The CDR3 DNA sequence: TGTGCCAGCAGCAAAACCCAGCCGGCCTTCAGGGAAAGTTGTGAGCAGTTCTTC.

V usage is TRBV13 and J usage is TRBJ2-1; maybe TRBD1 (6 bases). Trimming pared 5 bases from V and 5 bases from J, leaving 22 bases between. The germline CDR1 and CDR2 sequences are PRHDT and FYEKMQ (reference sequence). CDR3 length: 17 amino acids. CDR3 nucleotides: TGTGCCAGCAGCCGGAGCCCACAGGGAGTGGGGGACAATGAGCAGTTCTTC. This encodes CASSRSPQGVGDNEQFF. Full variable domain (remainder filled in from reference TRBV13 and TRBJ2-1): AAGVIQSPRHLIKEKRETATLKCYPIPRHDTVYWYQQGPGQDPQFLISFYEKMQSDKGSIPDRFSAQQFSDYHSELNMSSLELGDSALYFCASSRSPQGVGDNEQFFGPGTRLTVL.

This clone was seen just once. V usage is TRBV15 and J usage is TRBJ2-5, with D maybe TRBD2 (5 bases). The CDR3 runs to 12 residues. Germline CDR1 reads LNHNV; CDR2 reads YYDKDF (reference sequence). With 5 bases removed from V and 3 bases from J, the gap between germline ends came to 7 bases. The chain's CDR3 is CATSVGEETQYF. CDR3 in DNA: TGTGCCACCAGCGTCGGGGAAGAGACCCAGTACTTC.

CDR3 loop: CASRIAGVGETQYF. DNA of the CDR3: TGTGCCAGCAGGATAGCGGGAGTGGGGGAGACCCAGTACTTC. This chain links TRBV11-1 with TRBJ2-5; 9 bases map to TRBD2. The ends lost 6 bases at V and 5 bases at J; junction bases unmatched: 7. The CDR3 extends over 14 amino acids. Germline V CDR1 and CDR2: SGHAT, FQDESV (reference sequence).

This clone has just one count. The J gene is TRBJ2-3, the V gene TRBV3-1 (or the pseudogene TRBV3-2); D ambiguous. Germline CDR1 LGHDT, CDR2 YNNKEL (reference sequence). The germline V and J ends were trimmed by 0 bases and 8 bases, with 21 bases remaining between them. There are 17 residues in the CDR3. CDR3 loop: CASSQDRVGYRVGTQYF. For the CDR3, the DNA is TGTGCCAGCAGCCAAGATCGGGTAGGCTACCGCGTCGGTACGCAGTATTTT.

The chain employs TRBV6-2 or TRBV6-3 and TRBJ2-1; TRBD2 agrees at 9 bases. CDR1 is MNHEY and CDR2 is SVGEGT in the germline V gene. The length of the CDR3 is 16 residues. The V and J ends lost 6 bases and 10 bases, in that order; junction bases with no gene match: 16. The CDR3 DNA is TGTGCCAGCAGCCCCACAGGGTTCGCTAGCGGGACGGAGCAGTTCTTC. It encodes CASSPTGFASGTEQFF.

CDR3 in amino acids: CASSFMTSGPYNEQFF. CDR3 nucleotide sequence: TGTGCCAGCAGCTTCATGACTAGCGGACCATACAATGAGCAGTTCTTC. The chain combines TRBV5-6 with TRBJ2-1, with TRBD2 matching over 9 bases. The CDR3 consists of 16 residues. J gave up 4 bases and V 2 bases, and 7 bases lay outside the gene matches. CDR1 is SGHDT, CDR2 YYEEEE, per germline. Full variable domain (remainder filled in from reference TRBV5-6 and TRBJ2-1): DAGVTQSPTHLIKTRGQQVTLRCSPKSGHDTVSWYQQALGQGPQFIFQYYEEEERQRGNFPDRFSGHQFPNYSSELNVNALLLGDSALYLCASSFMTSGPYNEQFFGPGTRLTVL.

This clone was detected a few times. The V and J genes are TRBV7-2 and TRBJ1-1; D unresolved. The CDR3 runs to 16 residues. The V and J ends lost 2 bases and 4 bases respectively, with 17 bases between them. Germline V gene lookup returns CDR1 SGHTA and CDR2 FQGNSA. The CDR3 DNA reads TGTGCCAGCAGCTTAAGCCGCATCACGTCGGGCACTGAAGCTTTCTTT. This sequence encodes CASSLSRITSGTEAFF.

This clone was counted only a few times. The chain links TRBV27 to TRBJ1-4; TRBD1 might be the D (6 bases). Trimming left V 1 base short and J 7 bases short, with 13 bases between. The CDR3 has 15 amino acids. Germline V lookup: CDR1 MNHEY, CDR2 SMNVEV (reference sequence). CDR3 in DNA: TGTGCCAGCAGTTTATTGGGGGCAGGCGGTGAAAAACTGTTTTTT. Its translation is CASSLLGAGGEKLFF.

The chain joins TRBV4-3 to TRBJ1-2, with D perhaps matching TRBD1 (5 bases). V was pared by 1 base and J by 3 bases, with 12 bases between. Germline V lookup: CDR1 LGHNA, CDR2 YSLEER. This CDR3 contains 15 residues. This CDR3 is CASSQVFGGDYGYTF. The DNA of the CDR3 is TGCGCCAGCAGCCAAGTTTTCGGGGGAGACTATGGCTACACCTTC.